One and the same sample provided the 20 T cell receptor beta chains below, sequenced in a study of T cells in pancreatic ductal adenocarcinoma. Data came from immunoSEQ multiplex PCR; TCRdb stores just in-frame clones and leaves some out. The sample lists roughly 100,000 clones, about 95% occurring once. Selected pancreatic ductal adenocarcinoma patients had undergone surgery without neoadjuvant therapy. Sequences were obtained from PBMCs. These receptors all stem from a human donor with pancreatic ductal adenocarcinoma.

The V and J genes are TRBV7-2 and TRBJ1-5; D remains unclear. Germline CDR1 reads SGHTA; CDR2 reads FQGNSA. With 5 bases removed from V and 3 bases from J, the gap between germline ends came to 5 bases. The CDR3 extends over 12 amino acids. The CDR3 loop is CASSQYNQPQHF. The CDR3 coding sequence is TGTGCCAGCAGCCAGTACAATCAGCCCCAGCATTTT. Variable domain in full (rest from reference TRBV7-2 and TRBJ1-5): GAGVSQSPSNKVTEKGKDVELRCDPISGHTALYWYRQSLGQGLEFLIYFQGNSAPDKSGLPSDRFSAERTGGSVSTLTIQRTQQEDSAVYLCASSQYNQPQHFGDGTRLSIL.

This clone is a singleton in its sample. The J gene is TRBJ2-5, the V gene TRBV10-2; D possibly corresponds to TRBD1 (5 bases). Germline assignment: CDR1 WSHSY and CDR2 SAAADI. V lost 6 bases and J 0 bases, leaving 11 bases between the germline ends. The CDR3 is made up of 14 amino acids. CDR3 in DNA: TGCGCCAGCAGCCCAGCCAGGGACCAAGAGACCCAGTACTTC. Its protein is CASSPARDQETQYF.

This chain joins TRBV19 and TRBJ2-3; 7 nucleotides agree with TRBD2. The CDR3 is 14 amino acids. Trimming removed 6 bases from V and 3 bases from J; junction bases left unmatched: 6. CDR1 is LNHDA, CDR2 SQIVND, per germline (reference sequence). CDR3 DNA: TGTGCCAGTAGGCCGGGACTATCTACAGATACGCAGTATTTT. Translated, it gives CASRPGLSTDTQYF. The complete variable domain, with remaining parts taken from reference TRBV19 and TRBJ2-3, reads DGGITQSPKYLFRKEGQNVTLSCEQNLNHDAMYWYRQDPGQGLRLIYYSQIVNDFQKGDIAEGYSVSREKKESFPLTVTSAQKNPTAFYLCASRPGLSTDTQYFGPGTRLTVL.

The chain uses TRBV7-3 and TRBJ1-1; no reliable D call. Trimming removed 0 bases from V and 1 base from J, with 9 bases in between. This CDR3 has 15 amino acids. CDR1 and CDR2 from the germline V gene are SGHTA and FQGTGA. The CDR3 nucleotides are TGTGCCAGCAGCTTAACTCTAGAGAAGAACACTGAAGCTTTCTTT. Residues: CASSLTLEKNTEAFF.

The rearrangement links TRBV6-1 to TRBJ2-3, with 8 bases matching TRBD2. Germline V gives CDR1 MNHNS, CDR2 SASEGT. V lost 4 bases, J lost 3 bases, and 6 bases stayed unmatched. This CDR3 spans 15 amino acids. The CDR3 loop reads CASSGGSGTTDTQYF. The CDR3 bases are TGTGCCAGCAGTGGAGGTAGCGGGACAACAGATACGCAGTATTTT.

The rearrangement joins TRBV9 to TRBJ2-7; a weak D match, TRBD1 (6 bases). The V and J ends lost 4 bases and 4 bases respectively, with 12 bases between them. CDR3 length: 13 amino acids. Per germline, CDR1 SGDLS and CDR2 YYNGEE. The CDR3 reads CASSFGQTYEQYF. In DNA, the CDR3 is TGTGCCAGCAGCTTCGGACAGACTTACGAGCAGTACTTC.

The rearrangement uses TRBV5-1 and TRBJ1-4; D uncertain. Germline V gives CDR1 SGHRS, CDR2 YFSETQ. V was shortened by 6 bases and J by 0 bases, with 15 bases between the two germline ends. There are 16 residues in the CDR3. CDR3 nucleotides: TGCGCCAGCAATGAACAGCCATCTGCAACTAATGAAAAACTGTTTTTT. Translating gives CASNEQPSATNEKLFF.

V gene TRBV10-3 combines with J gene TRBJ2-3, with 10 bases matching TRBD1. Looked up from germline, CDR1 is ENHRY and CDR2 is SYGVKD. The CDR3 is 14 amino acids. V lost 8 bases and J lost 4; bases outside the gene matches: 6. CDR3: CAIRDRGASDTQYF. The CDR3 DNA reads as TGTGCCATCCGGGACAGGGGAGCGTCAGATACGCAGTATTTT.

V and J are TRBV7-8 and TRBJ2-5; 8 bases match TRBD1. CDR1 and CDR2 from the germline V gene are SGHVS and FQNEAQ. V gave up 5 bases and J gave up 12 bases; unmatched junction bases: 5. This CDR3 contains 11 residues. In DNA form, the CDR3 reads TGTGCCAGCAGCCCGCAGGGGGCGAAGTACTTC. It yields the protein CASSPQGAKYF.

V and J are TRBV9 and TRBJ2-5; 7 bases map to TRBD2. Germline trimming cut 4 bases from V and 4 bases from J; bases unmatched to any gene: 4. This CDR3 is 13 amino acids long. Germline V lookup: CDR1 SGDLS, CDR2 YYNGEE. The CDR3 coding sequence is TGTGCCAGCAGCCCCGGACTAGGAGAGACCCAGTACTTC. It codes for CASSPGLGETQYF.

This chain uses TRBV30 with TRBJ1-2; D is unclear. The CDR3 is made up of 11 amino acids. Germline V lookup: CDR1 GTSNPN, CDR2 SVGIG (reference sequence). The chain's CDR3 is CASRVGYGYTF. Written as DNA, the CDR3 is TGTGCTTCTAGAGTCGGGTATGGCTACACCTTC. Based on the CDR3 plus reference TRBV30 and TRBJ1-2, the full variable domain is SQTIHQWPATLVQPVGSPLSLECTVEGTSNPNLYWYRQAAGRGLQLLFYSVGIGQISSEVPQNLSASRPQDRQFILSSKKLLLSDSGFYLCASRVGYGYTFGSGTRLTVV.

V usage is TRBV30 and J usage is TRBJ1-2; 7 bases match TRBD1. Trimming cost V 5 bases and J 7 bases; bases outside gene matches: 7. CDR3 length: 12 residues. Per germline, CDR1 GTSNPN and CDR2 SVGIG (reference sequence). CDR3 region: CAWDRDVGGYTF. CDR3 coding DNA: TGTGCCTGGGACAGGGATGTGGGTGGCTACACCTTC.

As concerns this clone: The junction departs from germline at one end; a sequencing error may be responsible. The chain has TRBV11-2 and TRBJ2-6; D might be TRBD2 (5 bases). The CDR3 is 16 residues long. Looked up from germline, CDR1 is SGHAT and CDR2 is FQNNGV. The CDR3 coding sequence is TGCGCCAGCAGCCAAGCACGGGGAGCTGGGGCCAACGTCCTGACTTTC. It encodes CASSQARGAGANVLTF.

This clone appeared once. The rearrangement uses TRBV15 and TRBJ2-2; 8 bases are a match to TRBD1. This CDR3 spans 14 amino acids. Germline assignment: CDR1 LNHNV and CDR2 YYDKDF (reference sequence). V was pared by 3 bases and J by 7 bases, with 4 bases of the junction left unmatched. The CDR3 DNA is TGTGCCACCAGCAGCGGACAGGGAAACGGGGAGCTGTTTTTT. Its protein is CATSSGQGNGELFF.

J is TRBJ1-6 and V is TRBV11-2; 8 bases line up with TRBD1. Germline CDR1 is SGHAT and CDR2 is FQNNGV. The CDR3 runs 14 residues. The V segment lost 6 bases and the J segment 8 bases; nucleotides outside the gene matches: 6. The CDR3 sequence: CASRSGTGYSPLHF. Written as DNA, the CDR3 is TGTGCCAGCAGGTCCGGGACAGGTTATTCACCCCTCCACTTT.

This chain links TRBV7-6 with TRBJ2-1; 11 nucleotides line up with TRBD1. Looked up from germline, CDR1 is SGHVS and CDR2 is FNYEAQ. The CDR3 covers 14 residues. The J segment lost 7 bases and the V segment lost 4 bases, leaving 3 bases of the junction unmatched. The CDR3 sequence is CASSSGQGANEQFF. Here the CDR3 DNA reads TGTGCCAGCAGCTCCGGACAGGGGGCGAATGAGCAGTTCTTC.

This chain joins TRBV5-4 and TRBJ1-2, with D maybe TRBD1 (5 bases). The germline CDR1 and CDR2 sequences are SGHNT and YYREEE (reference sequence). V shed 0 bases and J shed 4 bases, with 16 bases lying between them. CDR3 length: 16 amino acids. The CDR3 loop is CASSLVAGMGLYGYTF. DNA for the CDR3: TGTGCCAGCAGCTTGGTGGCAGGGATGGGACTCTATGGCTACACCTTC.

The rearrangement joins TRBV9 to TRBJ2-5; 9 positions agree with TRBD1. The J segment lost 2 bases and the V segment lost 0 bases, leaving 5 bases of the junction unmatched. Germline lookup yields CDR1 SGDLS and CDR2 YYNGEE. There are 16 residues in the CDR3. CDR3 protein: CASSVARGQGQETQYF. Here the CDR3 DNA reads TGTGCCAGCAGCGTAGCCCGGGGACAGGGACAAGAGACCCAGTACTTC.

The chain carries TRBV4-1 and TRBJ1-4, with 9 bases that match TRBD1. The J segment lost 0 bases and the V segment lost 1 base, leaving 6 bases of the junction unmatched. The CDR3 runs 18 residues. The germline gives CDR1 MGHRA, CDR2 YSYEKL. The CDR3 DNA is TGCGCCAGCAGCCAAGCCCGGGGACAGGGAGCAACTAATGAAAAACTGTTTTTT. As protein: CASSQARGQGATNEKLFF.

This chain joins TRBV27 and TRBJ2-5, with D perhaps matching TRBD2 (5 bases). The V gene lost 5 bases and the J gene lost 2 bases, with 15 bases spanning the gap. Germline V gene data show CDR1 as MNHEY and CDR2 as SMNVEV (reference sequence). The CDR3 has 15 amino acids. The CDR3 region is CASSPRTSTQETQYF. The DNA for the CDR3 is TGTGCCAGCAGTCCCCGCACTAGTACGCAAGAGACCCAGTACTTC.